These 18 T cell receptor beta chains were sequenced from one sample in a study of OX40 agonist ivuxolimab in advanced cancers. Sequencing was performed with immunoSEQ multiplex PCR; in TCRdb, only in-frame clones are kept and a portion is missing. Among more than 80,000 clones listed, roughly 89% were seen once. Sequences were derived from CD4+ or CD8+ T cells sorted from blood, sampled in a trial of the OX40 agonist ivuxolimab. These receptors were taken from an adult with an advanced solid tumor such as melanoma, head and neck, liver or kidney cancer.

This clone was picked up a small number of times. The CDR3 region has the DNA TGTGCCAGCAGCTTGGAAACAGGCCGAACGAGCTCCTATAATTCACCCCTCCACTTT. Amino acid sequence: CASSLETGRTSSYNSPLHF. The J gene is TRBJ1-6, the V gene TRBV5-6; D may be TRBD1 (5 bases). The CDR3 contains 19 residues. Trimming cost V 0 bases and J 0 bases, with 16 bases left between them. Germline-derived CDR1 and CDR2 are SGHDT and YYEEEE.

The V and J genes are TRBV6-5 and TRBJ2-2, with 8 bases that match TRBD1. V lost 7 bases to trimming and J lost 6 bases; unmatched junction nucleotides: 10. CDR3 size: 15 residues. The germline gives CDR1 MNHEY, CDR2 SVGAGI. Here the CDR3 reads CASKEQGVISGELFF. DNA for the CDR3: TGTGCCAGCAAGGAACAGGGGGTTATCTCCGGGGAGCTGTTTTTT.

The chain carries TRBV11-2 and TRBJ1-1; 7 bases line up with TRBD1. Germline CDR1 is SGHAT and CDR2 is FQNNGV. This CDR3 has 14 residues. V gave up 4 bases and J gave up 10 bases; unmatched junction bases: 12. The CDR3 coding sequence is TGTGCCAGCAGCTCGACAGGGACGACCTCTGGAGCTTTCTTT. Protein sequence: CASSSTGTTSGAFF.

This clone was seen only once. The gene calls are TRBV4-1 and TRBJ2-3; no definite D call. The CDR3 consists of 16 residues. The germline V gene has CDR1 MGHRA and CDR2 YSYEKL. Trimming took off 2 bases at V and 0 bases at J, with 12 bases between the two ends. CDR3 bases: TGCGCCAGCAGCCAAATAGACATTATCAGCACAGATACGCAGTATTTT. Translation: CASSQIDIISTDTQYF.

V usage is TRBV5-6 and J usage is TRBJ2-7, with 7 bases aligning to TRBD2. V was clipped by 6 bases and J by 4 bases; unmatched bases: 16. CDR1 SGHDT and CDR2 YYEEEE come from the germline V gene. The CDR3 has 16 amino acids. Here the CDR3 reads CASTETPRGGRYEQYF. In DNA form, the CDR3 reads TGTGCCAGCACCGAAACGCCCCGCGGGGGTCGGTACGAGCAGTACTTC.

The V call is TRBV11-3, the J call TRBJ2-3, with 12 nucleotides matching TRBD2. With 1 base clipped from V and 5 bases from J, the junction kept 13 bases outside the gene matches. Germline values: CDR1 SGHNT, CDR2 YENEEA. CDR3 length equals 19 residues. Here the CDR3 DNA reads TGTGCCAGCAGCTTAGTTCCCCCTTCTAGCGGGGGGGCGGGAGATACGCAGTATTTT. Protein sequence: CASSLVPPSSGGAGDTQYF. Together with reference TRBV11-3 and TRBJ2-3, the CDR3 gives the full variable domain: EAGVVQSPRYKIIEKKQPVAFWCNPISGHNTLYWYLQNLGQGPELLIRYENEEAVDDSQLPKDRFSAERLKGVDSTLKIQPAELGDSAVYLCASSLVPPSSGGAGDTQYFGPGTRLTVL.

The rearrangement uses TRBV2 and TRBJ2-2, with D possibly TRBD2 on 6 matching bases. The CDR3 totals 18 residues. Trimming took off 5 bases at V and 0 bases at J, with 19 bases between the two ends. Per the germline V gene, CDR1 is SNHLY and CDR2 is FYNNEI. In DNA form, the CDR3 reads TGTGCCAGCAGTTTGATTAGCGGCCGAAGCGCGAACACCGGGGAGCTGTTTTTT. It encodes CASSLISGRSANTGELFF.

This clone came up a few times. This sequence joins TRBV10-1 and TRBJ2-1; 8 bases agree with TRBD2. This CDR3 is built from 13 residues. Germline loops: CDR1 WNHNN, CDR2 SYGVQD (reference sequence). J gave up 9 bases and V 6 bases, and 7 bases lay outside the gene matches. CDR3 residues: CASRAGGGREQFF. DNA for the CDR3: TGCGCCAGCAGGGCCGGGGGGGGGCGTGAGCAGTTCTTC.

This clone was recorded once. The chain uses TRBV11-3 and TRBJ2-1, with 9 bases lining up with TRBD2. The V segment lost 3 bases and the J segment 8 bases; nucleotides outside the gene matches: 5. The V gene's germline CDR1 is SGHNT and CDR2 YENEEA. The CDR3 extends over 14 amino acids. The CDR3 DNA reads as TGTGCCAGCAGCTTGAGGACTAGCGTGGATGAGCAGTTCTTC. This sequence encodes CASSLRTSVDEQFF.

V usage is TRBV7-2 and J usage is TRBJ2-7; no reliable D call. The CDR3 has 13 residues. Trimming took 5 bases from V and 4 from J, leaving 12 bases between them. CDR1 is SGHTA and CDR2 is FQGNSA in the germline V gene. The CDR3, as DNA: TGTGCCAGCAGCCTCCCCCCAGTGTACGAGCAGTACTTC. Translating gives CASSLPPVYEQYF.

The chain uses TRBV11-2 and TRBJ1-6; D is possibly TRBD1 (5 bases). The V end lost 3 bases, the J end lost 7 bases, and 13 bases lay between the germline ends. The germline CDR1 and CDR2 sequences are SGHAT and FQNNGV. The CDR3 is 15 residues long. DNA for the CDR3: TGTGCCAGCAGCTTGCCCGGGGGTTGGAATTCACCCCTCCACTTT. Translated: CASSLPGGWNSPLHF.

The V and J genes are TRBV5-8 and TRBJ1-5, with TRBD1 as a possible D gene (6 bases). The CDR3 is made up of 17 amino acids. Between the trimmed V and J ends, which lost 3 bases and 1 base, there was a span of 17 bases. Germline CDR1 SGHTS, CDR2 YDEGEE. The CDR3 coding sequence is TGTGCCAGCAGCTCTTGGACGGGGGCGACCAGCAATCAGCCCCAGCATTTT. It codes for CASSSWTGATSNQPQHF.

The chain employs TRBV19 and TRBJ2-5; 9 nucleotides line up with TRBD2. V shed 3 bases, J shed 5 bases, and the junction held 7 bases outside the gene matches. Per the germline V gene, CDR1 is LNHDA and CDR2 is SQIVND (reference sequence). This CDR3 is 15 amino acids long. The CDR3 coding sequence is TGTGCCAGTAGTATTTCTAGCGGGGTCTGGGAGACCCAGTACTTC. Protein product: CASSISSGVWETQYF.

The chain recombines TRBV25-1 with TRBJ2-5; D possibly matches TRBD1 or TRBD2 (5 bases each). Germline assignment: CDR1 MGHDK and CDR2 SYGVNS. CDR3 length equals 13 residues. V lost 6 bases and J lost 1, with 9 bases in between. CDR3 sequence: CASRSGTQETQYF. The DNA of the CDR3 is TGTGCCAGCAGATCCGGGACCCAAGAGACCCAGTACTTC.

The V call is TRBV11-2, the J call TRBJ2-5, with TRBD2 matching over 12 bases. Judging by the DNA end, TRBJ2-7 fits better; the J call may be wrong. The germline gives CDR1 SGHAT, CDR2 FQNNGV. This CDR3 region has 17 residues. For the CDR3, the DNA is TGTGCCAGCAGCTTAGATCAGACTAGCGGGAGTGTCTACGAGCAGTACTTC. Protein sequence: CASSLDQTSGSVYEQYF.

V usage is TRBV4-3 and J usage is TRBJ2-3; 11 bases are shared with TRBD2. This CDR3 has 15 residues. J lost 6 bases, V lost 3 bases, and 5 bases had no gene match. The germline gives CDR1 LGHNA, CDR2 YSLEER. The CDR3 is CASSHGTSGLDTQYF. CDR3 bases: TGCGCCAGCAGCCACGGGACTAGCGGTCTGGATACGCAGTATTTT.

The CDR3 sequence is CASSPQAGPTNEKLFF. The DNA of the CDR3 is TGTGCCAGCTCACCACAGGCAGGGCCAACTAATGAAAAACTGTTTTTT. The chain combines TRBV18 with TRBJ1-4, with D possibly being TRBD1 (5 bases). CDR3 length equals 16 residues. V was shortened by 1 base and J by 0 bases, with 9 bases between the two germline ends. Germline V gives CDR1 KGHSH, CDR2 LQKENI.

The chain couples TRBV4-1 to TRBJ1-2, with 9 bases identical to TRBD1. Germline-derived CDR1 and CDR2 are MGHRA and YSYEKL. V lost 2 bases, J lost 6 bases, and 4 bases stayed unmatched. There are 14 residues in the CDR3. The CDR3 coding sequence is TGCGCCAGCAGCCAAAGACAGGGGGATAATGGCTACACCTTC. Translation: CASSQRQGDNGYTF.